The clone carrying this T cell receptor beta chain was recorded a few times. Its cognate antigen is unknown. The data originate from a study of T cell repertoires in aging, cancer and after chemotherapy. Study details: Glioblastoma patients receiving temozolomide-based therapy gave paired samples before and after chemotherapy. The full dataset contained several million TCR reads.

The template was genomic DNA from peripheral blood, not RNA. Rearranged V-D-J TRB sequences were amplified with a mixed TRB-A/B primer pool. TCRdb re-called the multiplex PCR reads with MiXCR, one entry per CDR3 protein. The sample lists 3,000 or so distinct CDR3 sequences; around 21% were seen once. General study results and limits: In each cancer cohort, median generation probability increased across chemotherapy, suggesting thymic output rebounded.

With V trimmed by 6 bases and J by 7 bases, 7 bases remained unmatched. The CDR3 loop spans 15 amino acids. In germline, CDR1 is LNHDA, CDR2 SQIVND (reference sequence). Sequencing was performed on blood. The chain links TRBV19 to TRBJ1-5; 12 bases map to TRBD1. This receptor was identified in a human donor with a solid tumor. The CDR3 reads CASSMWDRGRQPQHF. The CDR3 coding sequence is TGTGCCAGTAGCATGTGGGACAGGGGGCGACAGCCCCAGCATTTT.